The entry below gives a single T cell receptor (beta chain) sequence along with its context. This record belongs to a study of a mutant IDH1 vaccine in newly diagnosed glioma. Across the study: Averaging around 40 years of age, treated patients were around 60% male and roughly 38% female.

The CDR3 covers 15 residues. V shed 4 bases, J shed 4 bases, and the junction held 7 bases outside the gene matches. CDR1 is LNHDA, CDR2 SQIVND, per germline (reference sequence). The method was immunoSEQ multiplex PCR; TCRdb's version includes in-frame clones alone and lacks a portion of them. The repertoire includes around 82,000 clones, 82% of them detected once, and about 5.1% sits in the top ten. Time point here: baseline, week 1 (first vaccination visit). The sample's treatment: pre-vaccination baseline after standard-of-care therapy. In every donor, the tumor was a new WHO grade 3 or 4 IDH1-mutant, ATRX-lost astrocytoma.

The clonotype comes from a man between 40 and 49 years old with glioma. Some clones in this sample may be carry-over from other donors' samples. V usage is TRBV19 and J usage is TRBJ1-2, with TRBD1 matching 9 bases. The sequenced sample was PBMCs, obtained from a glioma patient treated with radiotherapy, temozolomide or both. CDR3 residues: CASSSPGTGPYGYTF. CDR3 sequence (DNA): TGTGCCAGTAGTAGTCCCGGGACAGGGCCCTATGGCTACACCTTC.